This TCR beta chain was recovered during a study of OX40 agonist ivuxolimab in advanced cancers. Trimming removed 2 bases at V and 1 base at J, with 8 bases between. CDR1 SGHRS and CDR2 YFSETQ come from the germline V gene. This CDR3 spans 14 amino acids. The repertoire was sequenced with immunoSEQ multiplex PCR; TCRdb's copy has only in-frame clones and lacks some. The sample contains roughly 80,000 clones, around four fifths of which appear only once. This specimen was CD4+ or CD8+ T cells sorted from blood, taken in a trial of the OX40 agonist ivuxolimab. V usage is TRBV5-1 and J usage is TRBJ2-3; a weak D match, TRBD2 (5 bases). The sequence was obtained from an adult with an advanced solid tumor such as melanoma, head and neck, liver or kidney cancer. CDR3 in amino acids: CASSFEGGTDTQYF. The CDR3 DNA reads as TGCGCCAGCAGCTTTGAGGGAGGCACAGATACGCAGTATTTT.